This T cell receptor beta chain was documented in a study of cytomegalovirus exposure and HLA in healthy donors (dated by TCRdb to 2016 to 2017). As for the study more broadly: According to an earlier analysis of 450 to 650 of the donors, 150 million to 200 million T cells yielded 117 million unique TCR beta sequences and 250 to 350 Gb of sequence data. An early release that covered approximately 600 HLA-typed donors contained approximately 320 gigabases of sequencing data and tens of millions of unique TCR sequences. Of the approximately 400 genotyped donors, roughly 76% were placed in the genetic ancestry cluster associated with self-reported Caucasian donors. The aim of the study was to test whether cataloging public T cell receptors could identify signatures of past pathogen exposure. The study used immunosequencing to profile the T cell repertoires of about 670 subjects and linked those repertoires to cytomegalovirus serostatus. A separate validation cohort of more than 100 different subjects was used in addition to the roughly 700-subject first cohort. To predict cytomegalovirus infection status, the study combined high-throughput TCR immunosequencing, statistical association of individual TCRs with disease status, and machine learning. A later analysis re-analyzed previously published TCR beta repertoires from roughly 600 donors and added high-resolution HLA genotyping to study TCR occurrence patterns. Rather than drawing on any new phenotypic data, the later analysis identified candidate immune exposures from TCR beta sequences and the way those sequences occurred across donors. To decide whether each TCR beta V gene segment behaved as functional or pseudogenic, an earlier analysis of nearly 600 of the donors relied on high-throughput TCR beta sequencing. Alongside the repertoire data, information on donor age, sex, ethnicity and CMV serostatus was compiled. Genome-wide SNP genotypes for about three fifths of the roughly 670 donors were used in a later genetic analysis, which treated that subset as a discovery cohort. Every repertoire in the discovery cohort had been generated on one and the same sequencing platform. Both class I and class II loci were covered by HLA typing, at four-digit resolution. Typing coverage differed by locus: A, B, C, DRB1 and DQB1 were typed in roughly 620-640 donors, DQA1 in 522, DPA1 in around 580, and DPB1 in roughly 470. Because of strong linkage in the cohort, roughly five DR-DQ haplotypes were treated as single units for association and clustering. On average, roughly 250,000 unique TCR beta nucleotide sequences were sequenced per donor among fewer than 500 genotyped donors of the cohort, with around 19% of those sequences being non-productive. Overall study outcomes, separate from this receptor: In both the original and validation cohorts, the classifier was reported to diagnose cytomegalovirus status with high specificity and sensitivity. The authors suggested that the approach could potentially be generalized to other disease states and immunological phenotypes. Some IMGT-functional V segments, including TRBV6-2 and TRBV6-3, could not be told apart with the 87-base-pair reads, so those segments were excluded. In this cohort, only TCR beta chains were sequenced, and detectable features were limited by the absence of alpha or paired-chain data. Sequencing depth was assumed to be roughly uniform across donors in the presence/absence analyses, though that assumption may not hold. An earlier analysis of around 600 of the donors showed that most TCR beta V segments appeared in productive rearrangements either about 90% or about 30% of the time, which broadly matched IMGT annotations. Specific HLA alleles were associated with roughly 16,000 TCR beta sequences at a false discovery rate of 0.05 in a later analysis. In a later analysis, HLA-associated TCR beta chains showed more clonal expansion and lower generation probabilities than non-associated chains that were equally common. According to a later analysis, TCR association rates differed among HLA loci, with DRB1 alleles showing the most associated TCRs and HLA-C alleles showing the fewest. Most CMV-associated TCR beta chains appeared to be HLA-restricted in a later analysis, and the HLA associations seemed to be driven largely by CMV exposure. Because counts were too low, approximately 18 rarely observed V segments, including chromosome 9 orphons, were excluded from the earlier analysis of several hundred of the donors. The study gave a list of under 200 TCR beta chains associated with cytomegalovirus. In vitro tests confirmed that a few of the cytomegalovirus-associated TCR beta chains recognize cytomegalovirus antigens. According to a later genetic analysis, donors in an Asian-associated ancestry cluster had fewer N-insertions in productive TCRs than the approximately 610-donor mean. A later genetic analysis associated a missense DCLRE1C variant with V-gene and J-gene trimming of TCR beta chains, and an independent cohort replicated the association. A cluster of highly shared sequence variants was judged likely to be a technical artifact of the sequencing pipeline. The only immune exposure information available for the cohort was CMV serostatus. Linkage disequilibrium might explain the correlated functional status among segregating V segments, but an unknown experimental factor could not be excluded. Because HLA typing was missing for some donors at each locus, association tests included only the typed subset. While some public TCRs were present in many individuals, most TCR sequences turned up only very rarely across donors. Assigning TCR associations to individual alleles was difficult when HLA alleles, especially DR and DQ, strongly co-occurred. According to a later analysis, parvovirus B19, influenza, CMV and Epstein-Barr virus appeared linked to several top co-occurrence clusters. A further reported finding was that TCR beta sequences accurately predicted the HLA-A and HLA-B alleles for most subjects in the first cohort.

The cohort consisted of 650 to 700 healthy bone marrow donors. At the time of sampling, every cohort member was nominally healthy, though immune exposures that went unrecorded were likely present. The donor tested CMV seronegative, placing the donor among the approximately 400 seronegative members of the cohort. A peripheral blood sample was collected from each donor, and TCR beta sequencing was performed on peripheral blood mononuclear cells. Genomic DNA extraction from the blood cell samples was performed with the Qiagen DNeasy Blood Extraction Kit. From the cysteine through the phenylalanine, the CDR3 covers 15 amino acids. CDR3 DNA only is kept here, 45 bases in frame from base 1. CDR1 SSHAT and CDR2 FNYEAQ were looked up in the germline V gene (reference sequence). The library was generated by the immunoSEQ multiplex PCR assay. The multiplex PCR relied on a mix of 60 forward primers for TCR Vbeta segments and 13 reverse primers for TCR Jbeta segments. Amplification of the CDR3 region of rearranged TCR beta genes was performed with a multiplex PCR assay on genomic DNA. The amplified TCR beta libraries were sequenced on the Illumina HiSeq System as 87-base-pair reads. In the original analysis: A later analysis counted tens of millions of unique TCR beta chains across the 690 or so repertoires, and around 9.9 million of these chains were shared by at least two donors. Raw reads were error-corrected and collapsed into unique sequences with a nearest-neighbor algorithm that merged closely related sequences to remove PCR and sequencing errors. CDR3 sequences were aligned to IMGT reference sequences to assign V, D and J gene segments. For a sequence to be retained, a match of at least six nucleotides to both a V gene segment and a J gene segment was required. A rearrangement was called productive if the CDR3 had no stop codons and remained in frame with V and J, and every other rearrangement was called non-productive. CDR3 was defined by IMGT convention, running from the second conserved V-encoded cysteine to the conserved J-encoded phenylalanine. The earlier analysis of about 590 of the donors excluded sequences that lacked an unambiguous match to a single V gene segment. An earlier analysis of under 750 of the donors called V segments functional above 56.7% productive rearrangements and segregating when the between-donor standard deviation exceeded 5%. A statistical classification framework was developed to diagnose cytomegalovirus status using the catalog of TCR beta chain sequences. V and J gene assignment, in a later analysis, came from comparing TCR nucleotide sequences with IMGT/GENE-DB human TR gene sequences. The TCRdist pipeline was used in a later analysis to assign CDR3 sequences and most-parsimonious VDJ recombination scenarios. In a later analysis, each TCR beta chain was defined by its CDR3 amino acid sequence together with its V-gene family, and reads without a unique V-gene family were excluded. To address suspected cross-contamination and a sequencing artifact, a later analysis removed several hundred highly shared, low-generation-probability nucleotide sequences. In a later analysis, a clonal expansion index was calculated for each public chain from normalized within-repertoire ranks of inferred template counts. Generation probabilities in a later analysis came from a VDJ recombination model fitted to out-of-frame rearrangements, and those results were checked against IGoR. A later analysis scored TCR-TCR, TCR-HLA and TCR-CMV co-occurrence with hypergeometric tests, applying a repertoire-size bias correction to TCR pairs. To estimate false discovery rates, a later analysis permuted the HLA or CMV assignments 20 times. A later analysis grouped co-occurring TCRs with DBSCAN, adding TCRdist sequence similarity when clustering within HLA-allele-positive subsets. Co-occurrence clustering excluded repertoires with fewer than 30,000 or more than 120,000 public chains, plus five with anomalous nucleotide sharing. TCRdb provides this immuneACCESS table in a form limited to in-frame rearrangements. Some clones are lacking; in checked studies, under half of them reflect an unresolved V gene, and why the rest are absent is not known. D and trimming were read from the DNA, whereas the V and J calls and clone size are those reported in that table. Here the sample has roughly 93,000 clones; around two thirds occur a single time. In total, the top ten clones hold about 2% of the sample.

There are a few counts of this clone. Its antigen specificity is not known. One end of the junction does not line up with germline, which may come from a read error. The receptor comes from a male donor in good health and CMV-seronegative. The sample taken for sequencing was PBMCs. The chain was built from TRBV7-7 and TRBJ2-1; 11 bases in the junction line up with TRBD2. The nucleotide sequence reads as follows: TGTGCTAGCAGCTTGGGGACTAGCGGCTTCAATGAGCAGTTCTTC. It specifies CASSLGTSGFNEQFF. Extended through the reference TRBV7-7 and TRBJ2-1 proteins, this CDR3 yields the full variable domain: GAGVSQSPRYKVTKRGQDVTLRCDPISSHATLYWYQQALGQGPEFLTYFNYEAQPDKSGLPSDRFSAERPEGSISTLTIQRTEQRDSAMYRCASSLGTSGFNEQFFGPGTRLTVL.